The 20 T cell receptor beta chains in this list originate from one sample, sequenced in a study of regulatory T cells in long-lasting Graves disease. Sample time point: persistent/refractory GD, antithyroid drugs over 5 years with positive TRAb. PBMC-extracted RNA yielded the TCR library. Assembly of TCR beta libraries relied on iRepertoire HTBI primers together with Arm-PCR of CDR3 regions. TCRdb reprocessed the multiplex PCR reads via MiXCR and lists one record per CDR3 protein. The data contain around 300,000 distinct CDR3 sequences, roughly a fifth of them seen just once; the ten biggest clones take up roughly three fifths. The sequencing here drew on peripheral blood mononuclear cells (PBMCs), taken when the disease was refractory, from a patient treated with antithyroid drugs. The receptors derive from a female donor with Graves disease.

This clonotype was picked up a small number of times. The chain couples TRBV5-1 to TRBJ1-3, with D possibly TRBD1 on 6 matching bases. CDR3 size: 14 residues. Between the trimmed V and J ends, which lost 0 bases and 2 bases, there was a span of 6 bases. Germline loops: CDR1 SGHRS, CDR2 YFSETQ. The DNA of the CDR3 is TGCGCCAGCAGCTTGGGGACAGCTGGAAACACCATATATTTT. Protein sequence: CASSLGTAGNTIYF.

This clonotype was picked up many times. CDR3 bases: TGTGCCAGCAGTTTTGGGACTAGAGCAGAGACCCAGTACTTC. It translates to CASSFGTRAETQYF. The chain links TRBV11-2 to TRBJ2-5; TRBD2 agrees at 8 bases. The CDR3 runs 14 residues. The junction had 7 bases not matched to a gene; V was cut back by 6 bases and J by 4 bases. The germline V gene encodes CDR1 SGHAT and CDR2 FQNNGV.

Many counts were recorded for this clonotype. This sequence joins TRBV9 and TRBJ2-7, with TRBD1 matching over 9 bases. Germline V lookup: CDR1 SGDLS, CDR2 YYNGEE. CDR3 length: 14 amino acids. Losses at the gene ends were 3 bases for V and 4 bases for J; bases not matched to a gene: 5. The CDR3 sequence is CASSGGQGSYEQYF. The CDR3 DNA reads TGTGCCAGCAGCGGAGGACAGGGGAGTTACGAGCAGTACTTC.

This chain uses TRBV6-5 with TRBJ2-7; TRBD2 matches at 8 bases. Germline CDR1 and CDR2: MNHEY and SVGAGI. The junction had 12 bases not matched to a gene; V was cut back by 4 bases and J by 7 bases. The length of the CDR3 is 15 residues. The CDR3 region has the DNA TGTGCCAGCAGTTCCCCGGGAGGGCCGGAGGAAGAGCAGTACTTC. This sequence encodes CASSSPGGPEEEQYF.

At least ten counts were recorded for this clonotype. This chain uses TRBV5-1 with TRBJ2-7; D is unresolved. CDR1 and CDR2 (germline): SGHRS, YFSETQ. Trimming took 0 bases from V and 2 from J, leaving 6 bases between them. This CDR3 is 13 amino acids long. The CDR3 loop is CASSLVDPYEQYF. CDR3 in DNA: TGCGCCAGCAGCTTGGTCGACCCCTACGAGCAGTACTTC.

Details on this clonotype: It may be a read error: a sequence one base away is much more abundant. The gene calls are TRBV28 and TRBJ1-1, with 8 bases aligning to TRBD1. V shed 7 bases and J 4 bases; nucleotides not matched to a gene: 5. The CDR3 length is 13 residues. Per germline, CDR1 MDHEN and CDR2 SYDVKM. CDR3 sequence reads: CASNQGASTEAFF. For the CDR3, the DNA is TGTGCCAGCAACCAGGGGGCGAGCACTGAAGCTTTCTTT.

This clonotype was counted at least ten times. This chain uses TRBV11-2 with TRBJ1-6; D is perhaps TRBD1 (6 bases). The V end lost 5 bases, the J end lost 6 bases, and 11 bases lay between the germline ends. The CDR3 consists of 14 residues. The germline V gene encodes CDR1 SGHAT and CDR2 FQNNGV. The CDR3 DNA follows: TGTGCCAGCAGCCCGGACAGCGGTAATTCACCCCTCCACTTT. Its translation: CASSPDSGNSPLHF.

This clonotype was counted ten times or more. This chain joins TRBV3-1 and TRBJ1-4; D not resolved. The CDR3 extends over 16 amino acids. Trimming removed 4 bases at V and 2 bases at J, with 14 bases between. Germline loops: CDR1 LGHDT, CDR2 YNNKEL (reference sequence). The CDR3 sequence is CASSPQASGTNEKLFF. The CDR3 DNA sequence: TGTGCCAGCAGCCCCCAGGCCTCGGGCACTAATGAAAAACTGTTTTTT. Full variable domain (missing parts from reference TRBV3-1 and TRBJ1-4): DTAVSQTPKYLVTQMGNDKSIKCEQNLGHDTMYWYKQDSKKFLKIMFSYNNKELIINETVPNRFSPKSPDKAHLNLHINSLELGDSAVYFCASSPQASGTNEKLFFGSGTQLSVL.

This clonotype was observed at least ten times. A junction end diverges from the germline sequence, so it may reflect a read error. The gene calls are TRBV7-7 and TRBJ2-7; no definite D call. The CDR3 covers 13 residues. CDR1 and CDR2 from the germline V gene are SSHAT and FNYEAQ (reference sequence). CDR3 region: CASSLDTTYEQYF. CDR3 sequence (DNA): TGTGCTAGCAGCTTAGACACCACCTACGAGCAGTACTTC.

This clonotype appeared many times. The chain employs TRBV11-2 and TRBJ2-7; 9 bases map to TRBD1. There are 15 residues in the CDR3. V lost 5 bases to trimming and J lost 1 base; unmatched junction nucleotides: 6. Germline CDR1 reads SGHAT; CDR2 reads FQNNGV. The CDR3: CASSPRQGGSYEQYF. CDR3 nucleotide sequence: TGTGCCAGCAGCCCCAGACAGGGGGGTTCCTACGAGCAGTACTTC. The whole variable domain, remainder taken from reference TRBV11-2 and TRBJ2-7, is EAGVAQSPRYKIIEKRQSVAFWCNPISGHATLYWYQQILGQGPKLLIQFQNNGVVDDSQLPKDRFSAERLKGVDSTLKIQPAKLEDSAVYLCASSPRQGGSYEQYFGPGTRLTVT.

J is TRBJ2-7 and V is TRBV6-5; D is perhaps TRBD1 (7 bases). The V and J ends lost 2 bases and 0 bases respectively, with 26 bases between them. Germline CDR1 is MNHEY and CDR2 is SVGAGI. There are 20 residues in the CDR3. The DNA of the CDR3 is TGTGCCAGCAGTTACCCGGACCGACCGGGGGACGGGGACAGCTCCTACGAGCAGTACTTC. Its protein is CASSYPDRPGDGDSSYEQYF.

This clonotype came up a few times. The V call is TRBV6-5, the J call TRBJ2-3; D is undetermined. Germline-derived CDR1 and CDR2 are MNHEY and SVGAGI. V lost 2 bases and J lost 4, with 7 bases in between. The CDR3 runs 13 residues. This CDR3 is CASSYGFSDTQYF. CDR3 nucleotides: TGTGCCAGCAGTTACGGGTTTTCAGATACGCAGTATTTT.

This clonotype was detected only a few times. The rearrangement links TRBV3-1 to TRBJ1-5; 7 bases align to TRBD1. Germline CDR1 LGHDT, CDR2 YNNKEL (reference sequence). V shed 0 bases, J shed 5 bases, and the junction held 7 bases outside the gene matches. There are 16 residues in the CDR3. CDR3 sequence: CASSQDGGGFDQPQHF. CDR3 bases: TGTGCCAGCAGCCAAGATGGAGGGGGCTTTGATCAGCCCCAGCATTTT.

This chain uses TRBV7-2 with TRBJ2-5; a possible D gene is TRBD2 (6 bases). The CDR3 is made up of 15 amino acids. Germline V gene sequence: CDR1 SGHTA, CDR2 FQGNSA. Trimming removed 1 base from V and 0 bases from J, with 9 bases in between. CDR3 in DNA: TGTGCCAGCAGCTTAGGACTAGGGGACCAAGAGACCCAGTACTTC. Its translation: CASSLGLGDQETQYF. Complete variable domain (other parts from reference TRBV7-2 and TRBJ2-5): GAGVSQSPSNKVTEKGKDVELRCDPISGHTALYWYRQSLGQGLEFLIYFQGNSAPDKSGLPSDRFSAERTGGSVSTLTIQRTQQEDSAVYLCASSLGLGDQETQYFGPGTRLLVL.

This clonotype was counted between two and nine times. This sequence joins TRBV12-3 or TRBV12-4 and TRBJ2-3, with D uncertain. The CDR3 extends over 15 amino acids. Trimming took off 9 bases at V and 2 bases at J, with 18 bases between the two ends. The CDR3 loop reads CASSERTSDTDTQYF. CDR3 DNA: TGTGCCAGTTCCGAGCGCACGTCGGACACAGATACGCAGTATTTT.

Ten or more counts support this clonotype. The CDR3: CASRAGQELTYEQYF. CDR3 bases: TGTGCCAGCAGAGCAGGACAGGAACTTACCTACGAGCAGTACTTC. The chain uses TRBV28 and TRBJ2-7; 7 nucleotides match TRBD1. The CDR3 has 15 amino acids. CDR1 MDHEN and CDR2 SYDVKM come from the germline V gene. The trim removed 6 bases at V and 2 bases at J, leaving 10 bases unmatched.

This clonotype came up a few times. The gene calls are TRBV27 and TRBJ2-7; TRBD2 aligns across 7 bases. Per germline, CDR1 MNHEY and CDR2 SMNVEV (reference sequence). Trimming at V came to 0 bases and at J to 0 bases, leaving 2 bases not matched to a gene. This CDR3 has 15 amino acids. As DNA, the CDR3 is TGTGCCAGCAGTTTATCTGGGGGGGGCTCCTACGAGCAGTACTTC. It specifies CASSLSGGGSYEQYF.

This clonotype has at least ten counts. The rearrangement joins TRBV3-1 to TRBJ2-5, with D maybe TRBD2 (6 bases). V lost 1 base and J lost 13, with 19 bases in between. Germline assignment: CDR1 LGHDT and CDR2 YNNKEL (reference sequence). CDR3 length: 14 residues. CDR3 DNA: TGTGCCAGCAGCCAAGTGTGGGACTCCGGGAAGTGGTACTTC. This encodes CASSQVWDSGKWYF.

This sequence joins TRBV9 and TRBJ2-5; 7 bases are a match to TRBD2. The CDR3 covers 16 residues. V gave up 0 bases and J gave up 1 base; unmatched junction bases: 6. Germline values: CDR1 SGDLS, CDR2 YYNGEE. The CDR3: CASSVVGSGPQETQYF. Here the CDR3 DNA reads TGTGCCAGCAGCGTAGTTGGTAGCGGGCCCCAAGAGACCCAGTACTTC.

The genes are TRBV9 and TRBJ1-2; D is uncertain. Looked up from germline, CDR1 is SGDLS and CDR2 is YYNGEE. V gave up 4 bases and J gave up 4 bases, with 11 bases separating them. The CDR3 consists of 13 residues. CDR3 sequence (DNA): TGTGCCAGCAGCCTCGGACTGACCTATGGCTACACCTTC. It is translated as CASSLGLTYGYTF.